This T cell receptor beta chain is drawn from a study of T cell responses to AZD1222 COVID-19 vaccine. Across the whole study: Combined were second doses at about 4 or about 12 weeks.

Findings and limits, study-wide: Nearly half of spike-specific TCRs reportedly target variant regions that are unmutated in the B.1.351 and B.1.1.7 variants.

To note about this clone: As yet, its antigen is unknown.

The CDR3 runs 12 residues. Germline lookup yields CDR1 MNHEY and CDR2 SMNVEV (reference sequence). Unmatched junction bases numbered 2, after V lost 2 bases and J lost 8 bases. Repertoires were generated with immunoSEQ multiplex PCR, while TCRdb's copy carries only in-frame clones and drops some. The profile covers approximately 140,000 clones, with nearly 90% appearing a single time and about 4.7% taken by the ten largest. The chain recombines TRBV27 with TRBJ2-7; 8 bases are a match to TRBD1. This specimen consisted of peripheral blood, obtained on day 0 of AZD1222 vaccination. This TCR derives from an adult in good health. The DNA for the CDR3 is TGTGCCAGCAGTTTAGGACAGGGAAAGCAGTACTTC. Its protein is CASSLGQGKQYF.